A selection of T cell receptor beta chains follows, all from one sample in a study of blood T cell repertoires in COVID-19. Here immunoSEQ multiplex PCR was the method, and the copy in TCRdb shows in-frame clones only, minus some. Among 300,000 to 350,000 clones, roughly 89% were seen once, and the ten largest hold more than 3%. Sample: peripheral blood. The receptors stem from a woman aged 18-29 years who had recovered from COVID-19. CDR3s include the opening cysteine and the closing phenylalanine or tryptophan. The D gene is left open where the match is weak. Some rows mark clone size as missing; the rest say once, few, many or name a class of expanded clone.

TGTGCCAGCAGGACTACGGGAAGCACCATATATTTT	CASRTTGSTIYF	TRBV12-3/TRBV12-4	TRBJ1-3	NA	NA
TGTGCCAGTAGTGGGACTAGCGGGAGAATTGATGAGCAGTTCTTC	CASSGTSGRIDEQFF	TRBV19	TRBJ2-1	TRBD2	NA
TGTGCCAGCAGATCACTAGGTGGGGGGAGCACTGAAGCTTTCTTT	CASRSLGGGSTEAFF	TRBV27	TRBJ1-1	NA	NA
TGTGCCAGCAGCTTAGAGGCTGCCGGAGGTGAAGCTTTCTTT	CASSLEAAGGEAFF	TRBV7-9	TRBJ1-1	NA	NA
TGCGCCAGCAGCCTGCGGGGACAGGGGGCTGAAAAACTGTTTTTT	CASSLRGQGAEKLFF	TRBV4-3	TRBJ1-4	TRBD1	NA
TGTGCCAGCAGCCAAGACCGGGACAGGGTGATAAACTATGGCTACACCTTC	CASSQDRDRVINYGYTF	TRBV3-1/TRBV3-2	TRBJ1-2	TRBD1	NA
TGTGCCAGTAGTGCGGGACAGTTCTATGGCTACACCTTC	CASSAGQFYGYTF	TRBV19	TRBJ1-2	TRBD1	NA
TGTGCCAGCAGTGGGGACTGGACCGGAGGGCAGTTCTTC	CASSGDWTGGQFF	TRBV6-2/TRBV6-3	TRBJ2-1	NA	NA
TGTGCCAGCAGCTGGAGACTAGCGGGAGAAGAGACCCAGTACTTC	CASSWRLAGEETQYF	TRBV5-4	TRBJ2-5	TRBD2	NA
TGTGCCAGCAGCTTGCTCACGACAGGGGCCTACAATGAGCAGTTCTTC	CASSLLTTGAYNEQFF	TRBV5-6	TRBJ2-1	TRBD1	NA
TGCAGCGTTGATTCAAGGACAGGGAATGGCTACACCTTC	CSVDSRTGNGYTF	TRBV29-1	TRBJ1-2	TRBD1	NA
TGTGCCAGCAGCTTGATTGGATTAGGGAGGGGGAACACTGAAGCTTTCTTT	CASSLIGLGRGNTEAFF	TRBV5-4	TRBJ1-1	NA	NA
TGCGCCAGCAGTGAGTCGACTAGCGGAGGCGCCGGGGAGCTGTTTTTT	CASSESTSGGAGELFF	TRBV10-1	TRBJ2-2	TRBD2	once
TGTGCCAGCAGCGGAAGACAGGGGCATCGGACTGAAGCTTTCTTT	CASSGRQGHRTEAFF	TRBV21-1	TRBJ1-1	NA	NA
TGTGCCAGCAGGCCTCCCGGGACTGGAGAGACCCAGTACTTC	CASRPPGTGETQYF	TRBV6-4	TRBJ2-5	NA	NA
TGTGCCAGCAGCTTAGCCCTGGGACAGCAACTCACAGATACGCAGTATTTT	CASSLALGQQLTDTQYF	TRBV7-6	TRBJ2-3	TRBD1	NA
TGTGCCTGGAGCGGAAAACTCACAGGGGACGGCAGTGAAGCTTTCTTT	CAWSGKLTGDGSEAFF	TRBV30	TRBJ1-1	TRBD1	NA
TGTGCCAGCTCACCAACCGGGGGATGGAACACTGAAGCTTTCTTT	CASSPTGGWNTEAFF	TRBV18	TRBJ1-1	NA	NA
TGTGCCAGCAGCCAAGCGGGACTGGTATCCTACAATGAGCAGTTCTTC	CASSQAGLVSYNEQFF	TRBV3-1/TRBV3-2	TRBJ2-1	NA	NA
TGTGCCAGCAGCTTGGGGACACTCACGAACACTGAAGCTTTCTTT	CASSLGTLTNTEAFF	TRBV7-9	TRBJ1-1	NA	NA
TGTGCCAGCAGCGTAGATAATAGCGATAATGAGCAGTTCTTC	CASSVDNSDNEQFF	TRBV9	TRBJ2-1	NA	NA
TGTGCCAGCAGTCCGAATATAGATCAGCCCCAGCATTTT	CASSPNIDQPQHF	TRBV25-1	TRBJ1-5	NA	once
TGTGCCAGCAGCTTTTCGTCCGGGACAGGGTATCAGCCCCAGCATTTT	CASSFSSGTGYQPQHF	TRBV5-5	TRBJ1-5	TRBD1	few
TGTGCCAGCTCCCTCCCTATTGGGGCCTATGGCTACACCTTC	CASSLPIGAYGYTF	TRBV18	TRBJ1-2	NA	NA